Listed below are T cell receptor beta chains from one sample, sequenced in a study of blood T cell repertoires in COVID-19. Measured with immunoSEQ multiplex PCR; TCRdb has only the in-frame clones, and not every one. The table lists fewer than 90,000 clones, approximately 89% of them singletons, with approximately 4.4% in the top ten. The sequencing sample was made of peripheral blood. These TCRs come from a man aged 50 or older with active or convalescent COVID-19. Each CDR3 is given with its conserved first and last residue. The D gene is left open where the match is weak. Not every row has a clone size; where given, it reads once, few, many or a size class.

v_gene,abundance,d_gene,j_gene,CDR3nt,CDR3aa
TRBV9,.,.,TRBJ2-2,TGTGCCAGCAGCGTAGATGGCGGATCATACACCGGGGAGCTGTTTTTT,CASSVDGGSYTGELFF
TRBV10-3,.,.,TRBJ2-5,TGTGCCATCAGTGAGGGCCAGAAAGAGACCCAGTACTTC,CAISEGQKETQYF
TRBV18,.,TRBD1,TRBJ1-1,TGTGCCAGCTCGATAGACAGGGGGCGGAACACTGAAGCTTTCTTT,CASSIDRGRNTEAFF
TRBV21-1,once,.,TRBJ2-2,TGTGCCAGCAGCAAACGTTTTCCCACCGGGGAGCTGTTTTTT,CASSKRFPTGELFF
TRBV5-1,.,.,TRBJ2-1,TGCGCCAGCAGCCTTACTCCAGGAAATGAGCAGTTCTTC,CASSLTPGNEQFF
TRBV5-6,.,.,TRBJ1-1,TGTGCCAGCAGCTTGGTGTTCAGGGCGAACACTGAAGCTTTCTTT,CASSLVFRANTEAFF
TRBV5-1,.,TRBD1,TRBJ2-7,TGCGCCAGCAGCTCCATAGTAGGGGGCGGAGAGCAGTACTTC,CASSSIVGGGEQYF
TRBV5-4,.,TRBD2,TRBJ2-7,TGTGCCAGCAGCTCAGGACTAGCGGGCCGTACGGGCTACGAGCAGTACTTC,CASSSGLAGRTGYEQYF
TRBV6-2/TRBV6-3,.,TRBD1,TRBJ2-5,TGTGCCAGCAGTTACGAATTGGGACAGGGGGCGTTCCAAGAGACCCAGTACTTC,CASSYELGQGAFQETQYF
TRBV14,.,TRBD2,TRBJ2-1,TGTGCCAGCAGCCGACTAGCGGTTCCTTGGGGTGAGCAGTTCTTC,CASSRLAVPWGEQFF
TRBV9,.,.,TRBJ2-3,TGTGCCAGCAGCGTAGAGGAGGGGGAGGGAGATACGCAGTATTTT,CASSVEEGEGDTQYF
TRBV9,.,TRBD1,TRBJ1-1,TGTGCCAGCAGCGTTGGGACAGGGGGATTGGTCACTGAAGCTTTCTTT,CASSVGTGGLVTEAFF
TRBV6-5,.,TRBD1,TRBJ1-2,TGTGCCAGCAGTACGGGGGGACAGGGGTACTATGGCTACACCTTC,CASSTGGQGYYGYTF
TRBV12-3/TRBV12-4,.,.,TRBJ1-1,TGTGCCAGCAGTGCGGGGGCGGGAGCTTTCTTT,CASSAGAGAFF
TRBV28,.,.,TRBJ2-5,TGTGCCAGCAGCCGAGGGTCACGGCCAGAGACCCAGTACTTC,CASSRGSRPETQYF
TRBV5-1,once,.,TRBJ2-3,TGCGCCAGCAGCACCAAGGGGGAAACAGATACGCAGTATTTT,CASSTKGETDTQYF
TRBV6-6,.,.,TRBJ1-1,TGTGCCAGCAGTTCAGGGTTGGGGAACACTGAAGCTTTCTTT,CASSSGLGNTEAFF
TRBV18,.,.,TRBJ1-5,TGTGCCAGCTCACCTCAGAGGGGGGGGCAGCCCCAGCATTTT,CASSPQRGGQPQHF
TRBV3-1/TRBV3-2,.,.,TRBJ1-2,TGTGCCAGCAGCCAAGACGGGATCGATGGCTACACCTTC,CASSQDGIDGYTF
TRBV27,.,TRBD1,TRBJ1-5,TGTGCCAGCAGTTTAAGGGGGGACAGGGTGTGGAATCAGCCCCAGCATTTT,CASSLRGDRVWNQPQHF
TRBV29-1,.,TRBD1,TRBJ1-2,TGCAGCGTCCGGACAGGGGGCGGCTACACCTTC,CSVRTGGGYTF
TRBV18,.,TRBD1,TRBJ1-4,TGTGCCAGCTCACCCGACAGGGATGAAAAACTGTTTTTT,CASSPDRDEKLFF
TRBV28,.,.,TRBJ1-2,TGTGCCAGCAGTTTAGAGTCTGGCTACACCTTC,CASSLESGYTF